One sample yielded the 10 T cell receptor beta chains listed below, sequenced in a study of tumor-infiltrating lymphocytes in localized non-small cell lung cancer. Clones were read by immunoSEQ multiplex PCR, and TCRdb kept only the in-frame ones, dropping some. The table records under 15,000 clones, more than 60% of them present only once. The sample was lung tumor tissue. The receptors originated from a human donor with non-small cell lung cancer.

This chain connects TRBV30 to TRBJ2-5, with 8 nucleotides matching TRBD1. Germline V gene sequence: CDR1 GTSNPN, CDR2 SVGIG (reference sequence). V lost 5 bases to trimming and J lost 3 bases; unmatched junction nucleotides: 8. The CDR3 runs to 14 residues. CDR3 DNA: TGTGCCTGGGGCGCTGGGACAGGAGAAGAGACCCAGTACTTC. Its translation: CAWGAGTGEETQYF. Supplemented by reference TRBV30 and TRBJ2-5, the full variable domain reads SQTIHQWPATLVQPVGSPLSLECTVEGTSNPNLYWYRQAAGRGLQLLFYSVGIGQISSEVPQNLSASRPQDRQFILSSKKLLLSDSGFYLCAWGAGTGEETQYFGPGTRLLVL.

The chain couples TRBV6-6 to TRBJ1-2; D unresolved. The CDR3 covers 15 residues. Germline lookup yields CDR1 MNHNY and CDR2 SVGAGI (reference sequence). The ends were cut back, 5 bases at V and 0 bases at J, with 13 bases in the middle. CDR3 sequence: CASSPPHGANYGYTF. Written as DNA, the CDR3 is TGTGCCAGCAGTCCCCCCCATGGGGCTAACTATGGCTACACCTTC.

J is TRBJ2-1 and V is TRBV9, with 7 positions matching TRBD2. The CDR3 has 13 residues. With 2 bases clipped from V and 10 bases from J, the junction kept 6 bases outside the gene matches. The germline V gene has CDR1 SGDLS and CDR2 YYNGEE. CDR3: CASSVGLAEEQFF. The CDR3, as DNA: TGTGCCAGCAGCGTTGGGCTAGCGGAAGAGCAGTTCTTC. The variable domain in full, completed from reference TRBV9 and TRBJ2-1, reads DSGVTQTPKHLITATGQRVTLRCSPRSGDLSVYWYQQSLDQGLQFLIQYYNGEERAKGNILERFSAQQFPDLHSELNLSSLELGDSALYFCASSVGLAEEQFFGPGTRLTVL.

The V and J genes are TRBV7-9 and TRBJ2-1, with 7 bases aligning to TRBD2. The trim removed 2 bases at V and 5 bases at J, leaving 6 bases unmatched. The CDR3 runs to 15 residues. The germline gives CDR1 SEHNR, CDR2 FQNEAQ (reference sequence). The CDR3 nucleotides are TGTGCCAGCAGCTTACTAGCGGTCAATAACAATGAGCAGTTCTTC. Residues: CASSLLAVNNNEQFF.

The J gene is TRBJ2-7, the V gene TRBV25-1; 9 bases match TRBD2. This CDR3 has 15 amino acids. Germline values: CDR1 MGHDK, CDR2 SYGVNS. After removal of 3 bases from V and 2 bases from J, the junction contained 5 bases not matched to a gene. CDR3 sequence reads: CASSDPSGKTYEQYF. The CDR3, as DNA: TGTGCCAGCAGTGACCCTAGCGGGAAAACCTACGAGCAGTACTTC.

The chain combines TRBV6-1 with TRBJ2-3; 10 nucleotides match TRBD2. V was pared by 2 bases and J by 4 bases, with 3 bases of the junction left unmatched. This CDR3 is 15 amino acids long. Germline values: CDR1 MNHNS, CDR2 SASEGT. The CDR3 DNA reads as TGTGCCAGCAGTGAATACACTAGCGGGGCAGATACGCAGTATTTT. It specifies CASSEYTSGADTQYF.

The chain couples TRBV18 to TRBJ1-2; 10 nucleotides match TRBD1. CDR3 length equals 13 residues. The germline V gene encodes CDR1 KGHSH and CDR2 LQKENI. V shed 7 bases and J 7 bases; nucleotides not matched to a gene: 6. The CDR3 reads CASLEDRGLGYTF. The CDR3 DNA sequence: TGTGCCAGCTTAGAAGACAGGGGGCTTGGCTACACCTTC.

This clone appeared once. The chain employs TRBV27 and TRBJ2-7, with a possible D match to TRBD1 (6 bases). The V and J ends lost 4 bases and 0 bases respectively, with 13 bases between them. From germline, CDR1 is MNHEY and CDR2 SMNVEV (reference sequence). This CDR3 comprises 15 residues. DNA for the CDR3: TGTGCCAGCAGTTACAGGGTCGTTATCTCCTACGAGCAGTACGTC. This gives the protein CASSYRVVISYEQYV.

V and J are TRBV28 and TRBJ2-7, with 8 bases fitting TRBD2. Trimming took 9 bases from V and 0 from J; bases not matched to a gene: 7. CDR3 length equals 14 residues. Germline loops: CDR1 MDHEN, CDR2 SYDVKM. The CDR3 is CASTREARSYEQYF. DNA of the CDR3: TGTGCCAGTACGCGGGAGGCGCGCTCCTACGAGCAGTACTTC.

This clone was detected once. V usage is TRBV5-6 and J usage is TRBJ1-6; 9 nucleotides agree with TRBD1. Unmatched junction bases numbered 8, after V lost 3 bases and J lost 1 base. The germline V gene has CDR1 SGHDT and CDR2 YYEEEE. The CDR3 sequence is 18 residues long. The CDR3 spells CASSSDRGRRSYNSPLHF. The CDR3 nucleotides read TGTGCCAGCAGCTCTGACAGGGGGAGGAGGTCCTATAATTCACCCCTCCACTTT.